One sample yielded the 16 T cell receptor beta chains listed below, sequenced in a study of shared clonotypes between healthy human individuals. TCRdb's copy holds only in-frame clones and misses some; the assay was immunoSEQ multiplex PCR. Seen here are some 2 million clones, about 95% observed once, and the top ten hold more than 0.9%. CD45RO negativity and positive selection for CCR7 defined naive CD8 cells, a population that excluded terminally differentiated effector memory CD45RA+ cells. Sequenced: naive CD8+ T cells sorted from blood. These receptor sequences come from a man aged 18 to 30 in good health.

This chain joins TRBV21-1 and TRBJ2-7; no DNA check was done on the table's D call, TRBD2. TRBV21-1 is a recognized pseudogene. The CDR3 is 13 residues long. CDR3 in DNA: TGTGCCGGGGCTAGCGGGAGTACCCACGAGCAGTACTTC. It translates to CAGASGSTHEQYF.

A word on this clone: This same CDR3 is encoded by further DNA sequences in the sample. The chain links TRBV5-6 to TRBJ2-7; D is unresolved. Per germline, CDR1 SGHDT and CDR2 YYEEEE. The CDR3 has 11 residues. The germline V and J ends were trimmed by 5 bases and 3 bases, with 6 bases remaining between them. DNA for the CDR3: TGTGCCAGCAGTCGCTACTACGAGCAGTACTTC. Encoded protein: CASSRYYEQYF.

V usage is TRBV19 and J usage is TRBJ1-2; no clear D. Germline V lookup: CDR1 LNHDA, CDR2 SQIVND (reference sequence). The CDR3 consists of 13 residues. Trimming removed 5 bases from V and 3 bases from J, with 10 bases in between. The chain's CDR3 is CASSLYGDYGYTF. The CDR3 region has the DNA TGTGCCAGTAGTCTCTACGGGGACTATGGCTACACCTTC.

In its sample, this clone was seen a few times. This chain connects TRBV7-8 to TRBJ2-7; 8 nucleotides agree with TRBD1. The CDR3 totals 15 residues. V gave up 5 bases and J gave up 1 base; unmatched junction bases: 7. The V gene's germline CDR1 is SGHVS and CDR2 FQNEAQ. The CDR3 spells CASSIRQGPSYEQYF. The DNA of the CDR3 is TGTGCCAGCAGCATCCGACAGGGGCCTTCCTACGAGCAGTACTTC.

Concerning this clone itself: Other DNA sequences in this sample translate to the same CDR3. The chain recombines TRBV18 with TRBJ2-7, with 7 bases aligning to TRBD1. CDR1 is KGHSH and CDR2 is LQKENI in the germline V gene. The CDR3 extends over 14 amino acids. V was pared by 3 bases and J by 2 bases, with 4 bases of the junction left unmatched. This CDR3 reads CASSPWDSPYEQYF. The CDR3 DNA is TGTGCCAGCTCACCGTGGGACAGCCCCTACGAGCAGTACTTC.

This chain uses TRBV2 with TRBJ2-7; D is ambiguous. The V gene lost 10 bases and the J gene lost 0 bases, with 13 bases spanning the gap. The CDR3 length is 13 residues. CDR1 is SNHLY and CDR2 is FYNNEI in the germline V gene. CDR3 sequence: CAMQSVGSYEQYF. The CDR3 nucleotides are TGTGCCATGCAGTCGGTGGGCTCCTACGAGCAGTACTTC. The entire variable domain, with the rest obtained from reference TRBV2 and TRBJ2-7, is as follows: EPEVTQTPSHQVTQMGQEVILRCVPISNHLYFYWYRQILGQKVEFLVSFYNNEISEKSEIFDDQFSVERPDGSNFTLKIRSTKLEDSAMYFCAMQSVGSYEQYFGPGTRLTVT.

J is TRBJ2-3 and V is TRBV19; 10 bases are a match to TRBD2. The CDR3 contains 14 residues. Germline V gene lookup returns CDR1 LNHDA and CDR2 SQIVND (reference sequence). V gave up 5 bases and J gave up 4 bases; unmatched junction bases: 3. DNA of the CDR3: TGTGCCAGTAGTTTTGGGACTAGCGCAGATACGCAGTATTTT. Its translation: CASSFGTSADTQYF.

The J gene is TRBJ1-4, the V gene TRBV4-2; no clear D. This CDR3 spans 13 amino acids. V lost 2 bases, J lost 6 bases, and 7 bases lay in between. Germline V lookup: CDR1 LGHNA, CDR2 YNFKEQ. CDR3 sequence reads: CASSQPPHEKLFF. In DNA form, the CDR3 reads TGTGCCAGCAGCCAACCACCACATGAAAAACTGTTTTTT.

This clone was observed a single time. The chain combines TRBV10-2 with TRBJ1-1; D remains unclear. Trimming stripped 2 bases from V and 0 bases from J, with 7 bases between. Germline CDR1 and CDR2: WSHSY and SAAADI. There are 14 residues in the CDR3. CDR3 region: CASSERTMNTEAFF. DNA for the CDR3: TGCGCCAGCAGTGAGCGAACCATGAACACTGAAGCTTTCTTT.

The chain has TRBV7-9 and TRBJ2-7; D possibly corresponds to TRBD2 (6 bases). V was trimmed by 6 bases and J by 3 bases, leaving 15 bases between them. CDR1 and CDR2 (germline): SEHNR, FQNEAQ (reference sequence). There are 14 residues in the CDR3. DNA of the CDR3: TGTGCCAGCAGTCTGCCGGGGGTCGACTACGAGCAGTACTTC. Translating it yields CASSLPGVDYEQYF.

CDR3 in amino acids: CASDNQGPGELFF. CDR3 DNA sequence: TGTGCCAGCGATAACCAGGGGCCCGGGGAGCTGTTTTTT. The chain combines TRBV28 with TRBJ2-2; a weak D match, TRBD1 (6 bases). This CDR3 comprises 13 residues. Trimming removed 8 bases at V and 6 bases at J, with 13 bases between. CDR1 and CDR2 (germline): MDHEN, SYDVKM.

The chain joins TRBV5-1 to TRBJ2-5; the D is unclear. The CDR3 totals 14 residues. Looked up from germline, CDR1 is SGHRS and CDR2 is YFSETQ. Trimming took off 1 base at V and 4 bases at J, with 11 bases between the two ends. The CDR3 region is CASSLSVVGETQYF. In DNA form, the CDR3 reads TGCGCCAGCAGCTTGAGCGTGGTGGGAGAGACCCAGTACTTC. The variable domain in full, with the rest retrieved from reference TRBV5-1 and TRBJ2-5, is KAGVTQTPRYLIKTRGQQVTLSCSPISGHRSVSWYQQTPGQGLQFLFEYFSETQRNKGNFPGRFSGRQFSNSRSEMNVSTLELGDSALYLCASSLSVVGETQYFGPGTRLLVL.

This chain uses TRBV7-2 with TRBJ2-2; 9 nucleotides match TRBD1. The junction had 7 bases not matched to a gene; V was cut back by 4 bases and J by 4 bases. Germline CDR1 reads SGHTA; CDR2 reads FQGNSA. This CDR3 comprises 16 residues. The CDR3 bases are TGTGCCAGCAGCTCCCGGGACAGGGTCGGCACCGGGGAGCTGTTTTTT. Translated: CASSSRDRVGTGELFF.

Remarks on this clone: This same CDR3 is encoded by further DNA sequences in the sample. The rearrangement links TRBV7-9 to TRBJ2-3; 10 bases align to TRBD2. J was trimmed by 4 bases and V by 5 bases; bases with no gene match: 3. This CDR3 has 14 amino acids. In germline, CDR1 is SEHNR, CDR2 FQNEAQ (reference sequence). CDR3 sequence: CASSLGLAADTQYF. The CDR3 region has the DNA TGTGCCAGCAGCCTTGGACTAGCGGCAGATACGCAGTATTTT.

The V and J genes are TRBV21-1 and TRBJ2-5; TRBD1 is taken as the D call from the table, unchecked against the DNA. TRBV21-1 is classified as a pseudogene. The CDR3 runs to 16 residues. As DNA, the CDR3 is TGTGCCAGCAGCAAAGCTTTGGTACAGGGTCAAGAGACCCAGTACTTC. Amino acids: CASSKALVQGQETQYF.

The V gene is TRBV7-9, the J gene TRBJ2-5, with D unclear. V was clipped by 3 bases and J by 5 bases, with 10 bases between them. This CDR3 comprises 13 residues. Germline assignment: CDR1 SEHNR and CDR2 FQNEAQ (reference sequence). Here the CDR3 reads CASSFTLGETQYF. In DNA form, the CDR3 reads TGTGCCAGCAGCTTTACCCTCGGGGAGACCCAGTACTTC.